These 24 T cell receptor beta chains came from one sample sequenced in a study of cytomegalovirus exposure and HLA in healthy donors. Only in-frame clones appear in the TCRdb table, and some are missing; sequencing was by immunoSEQ multiplex PCR. Of 130,000 to 150,000 clones in the sample, approximately 90% were seen once. The source material was PBMCs. All receptors derive from a woman in her twenties or thirties in good health and CMV-seropositive.

This clone was picked up one time. The chain carries TRBV2 and TRBJ2-3; D is possibly TRBD1 (6 bases). CDR1 is SNHLY and CDR2 is FYNNEI in the germline V gene. Trimming stripped 1 base from V and 5 bases from J, with 7 bases between. The CDR3 covers 13 residues. The CDR3 coding sequence is TGTGCCAGCAGTGAAGGCAGGGGAGATACGCAGTATTTT. Its protein product is CASSEGRGDTQYF.

This clone was detected only a few times. The J gene is TRBJ2-1, the V gene TRBV15, with 9 bases matching TRBD2. The CDR3 runs 17 residues. CDR1 and CDR2 (germline): LNHNV, YYDKDF (reference sequence). J lost 6 bases, V lost 1 base, and 10 bases had no gene match. This chain's CDR3 is CATSRALISGGRNEQFF. CDR3 nucleotides: TGTGCCACCAGCAGAGCCCTGATTAGCGGGGGCCGCAATGAGCAGTTCTTC.

The chain combines TRBV7-8 with TRBJ1-3; TRBD1 matches at 10 bases. The CDR3 extends over 16 amino acids. The J segment lost 0 bases and the V segment lost 5 bases, leaving 4 bases of the junction unmatched. CDR1 and CDR2 from the germline V gene are SGHVS and FQNEAQ. CDR3 bases: TGTGCCAGCAGCCGCGGGACAGGGGACTCTGGAAACACCATATATTTT. It is translated as CASSRGTGDSGNTIYF.

This CDR3 reads CASSQDLGYEQYF. Here the CDR3 DNA reads TGTGCCAGCAGCCAAGATCTAGGCTACGAGCAGTACTTC. The chain employs TRBV4-2 and TRBJ2-7; D unresolved. V lost 0 bases and J lost 3, with 6 bases in between. CDR3 length: 13 residues. From germline, CDR1 is LGHNA and CDR2 YNFKEQ.

The chain uses TRBV2 and TRBJ2-7, with D perhaps matching TRBD2 (5 bases). V was pared by 1 base and J by 0 bases, with 10 bases between. Looked up from germline, CDR1 is SNHLY and CDR2 is FYNNEI. CDR3 length: 15 amino acids. The CDR3 sequence: CASSEVGAFSYEQYF. As DNA, the CDR3 is TGTGCCAGCAGTGAAGTGGGAGCTTTCTCCTACGAGCAGTACTTC.

The rearrangement joins TRBV7-8 to TRBJ2-7, with D possibly being TRBD2 (5 bases). The ends were cut back, 0 bases at V and 5 bases at J, with 11 bases in the middle. The germline gives CDR1 SGHVS, CDR2 FQNEAQ. The CDR3 is 14 residues long. The CDR3 protein is CASSLARGSNEQYF. In nucleotides, the CDR3 is TGTGCCAGCAGCTTAGCGCGAGGGAGCAACGAGCAGTACTTC.

The chain uses TRBV19 and TRBJ1-6, with 11 bases aligning to TRBD1. The CDR3 runs to 15 residues. Germline CDR1 and CDR2: LNHDA and SQIVND (reference sequence). Germline trimming cut 9 bases from V and 3 bases from J; bases unmatched to any gene: 4. Written as DNA, the CDR3 is TGTGCCAGGCAGGGACAGGGGGACTATAATTCACCCCTCCACTTT. Its translation: CARQGQGDYNSPLHF.

The CDR3 reads CASRKRGPYNEQFF. The CDR3 DNA is TGTGCCAGCAGGAAGCGGGGACCCTACAATGAGCAGTTCTTC. V gene TRBV6-5 combines with J gene TRBJ2-1; 7 bases agree with TRBD2. V dropped 6 bases and J dropped 2; count of bases not matched to a gene: 4. Germline V gene data show CDR1 as MNHEY and CDR2 as SVGAGI. The length of the CDR3 is 14 residues.

V gene TRBV5-1 combines with J gene TRBJ2-5, with 7 positions matching TRBD1. Germline assignment: CDR1 SGHRS and CDR2 YFSETQ. V lost 2 bases and J lost 2; bases outside the gene matches: 6. There are 15 residues in the CDR3. The DNA of the CDR3 is TGCGCCAGCAGCTTACTAAGACAGGGACAAGAGACCCAGTACTTC. Amino acid sequence: CASSLLRQGQETQYF.

The chain joins TRBV5-6 to TRBJ1-2, with TRBD1 as a possible D gene (6 bases). Germline values: CDR1 SGHDT, CDR2 YYEEEE. The V end lost 2 bases, the J end lost 8 bases, and 16 bases lay between the germline ends. CDR3 length: 14 amino acids. The CDR3 bases are TGTGCCAGCAGCTTAACAGGGATAGGAAAAGGCTACACCTTC. Protein: CASSLTGIGKGYTF.

J is TRBJ2-7 and V is TRBV9; TRBD2 agrees at 12 bases. V dropped 4 bases and J dropped 6; count of bases not matched to a gene: 5. The germline V gene has CDR1 SGDLS and CDR2 YYNGEE. The CDR3 sequence is 14 residues long. As DNA, the CDR3 is TGTGCCAGCAGCCCGATGACTAGCGGGGGCGAGCAGTACTTC. Encoded protein: CASSPMTSGGEQYF.

The V and J genes are TRBV6-1 and TRBJ1-1; D not certain. The CDR3 sequence is 14 residues long. The germline V and J ends were trimmed by 6 bases and 11 bases, with 22 bases remaining between them. Germline CDR1 reads MNHNS; CDR2 reads SASEGT. The CDR3 DNA is TGTGCCAGCAGAGTGGCGGGGATAGACAAACTGGCTTTCTTT. Translation gives CASRVAGIDKLAFF.

The chain combines TRBV5-1 with TRBJ2-6; D ambiguous. Germline V gene sequence: CDR1 SGHRS, CDR2 YFSETQ. V was shortened by 0 bases and J by 2 bases, with 6 bases between the two germline ends. This CDR3 is 15 amino acids long. The CDR3 reads CASSLAVAGANVLTF. CDR3 bases: TGCGCCAGCAGCTTGGCAGTTGCTGGGGCCAACGTCCTGACTTTC.

The V and J genes are TRBV29-1 and TRBJ1-2, with 9 bases matching TRBD1. V shed 7 bases, J shed 4 bases, and the junction held 4 bases outside the gene matches. The CDR3 totals 12 residues. CDR1 SQVTM and CDR2 ANQGSEA come from the germline V gene. This CDR3 reads CSAGQGIYGYTF. Here the CDR3 DNA reads TGCAGCGCGGGACAGGGCATCTATGGCTACACCTTC.

The CDR3 DNA reads as TGTGCCAGCTCACGGTATACCGGGACAGGAACCTCTGGAAACACCATATATTTT. It yields the protein CASSRYTGTGTSGNTIYF. The genes are TRBV18 and TRBJ1-3, with 8 bases that match TRBD1. The CDR3 length is 18 residues. CDR1 KGHSH and CDR2 LQKENI come from the germline V gene. V gave up 4 bases and J gave up 0 bases; unmatched junction bases: 11. The variable domain in full, completed from reference TRBV18 and TRBJ1-3, reads NAGVMQNPRHLVRRRGQEARLRCSPMKGHSHVYWYRQLPEEGLKFMVYLQKENIIDESGMPKERFSAEFPKEGPSILRIQQVVRGDSAAYFCASSRYTGTGTSGNTIYFGEGSWLTVV.

This clone was observed once. The rearrangement joins TRBV11-2 to TRBJ2-2, with unresolved D. V lost 3 bases to trimming and J lost 3 bases, with 8 bases between them. The germline gives CDR1 SGHAT, CDR2 FQNNGV. The CDR3 runs 14 residues. CDR3 in DNA: TGTGCCAGCAGCTTCCCTCAGTACACCGGGGAGCTGTTTTTT. Protein: CASSFPQYTGELFF.

The J gene is TRBJ1-1, the V gene TRBV29-1; 7 nucleotides match TRBD1. Germline V gene data show CDR1 as SQVTM and CDR2 as ANQGSEA. The length of the CDR3 is 16 residues. V shed 0 bases, J shed 3 bases, and the junction held 10 bases outside the gene matches. The CDR3 region has the DNA TGCAGCGTTGAAGATCGGTACAGGGGAGTAGACACTGAAGCTTTCTTT. This encodes CSVEDRYRGVDTEAFF.

CDR3 amino acids: CASSEFPPREGRNEQYF. CDR3 coding DNA: TGTGCCAGCAGTGAATTTCCTCCTCGAGAGGGCCGGAACGAGCAGTACTTC. The chain carries TRBV25-1 and TRBJ2-7; TRBD2 is a possible D gene (5 bases). This CDR3 is built from 17 residues. CDR1 is MGHDK, CDR2 SYGVNS, per germline. With 1 base removed from V and 5 bases from J, the gap between germline ends came to 21 bases.

The chain recombines TRBV10-2 with TRBJ1-4; D is unresolved. This CDR3 is built from 14 residues. Germline CDR1 and CDR2: WSHSY and SAAADI. V shed 4 bases and J shed 7 bases, with 13 bases lying between them. DNA for the CDR3: TGCGCCAGCAGTGTAAGAGGGAGTGGTGAAAAACTGTTTTTT. Translating gives CASSVRGSGEKLFF.

V usage is TRBV19 and J usage is TRBJ1-2; D is possibly TRBD1 (6 bases). V was clipped by 6 bases and J by 2 bases, with 16 bases between them. This CDR3 comprises 15 residues. Germline assignment: CDR1 LNHDA and CDR2 SQIVND (reference sequence). The CDR3 reads CASSLAPQGNYGYTF. CDR3 bases: TGTGCCAGTAGCCTTGCACCACAGGGAAACTATGGCTACACCTTC. The full variable domain, its missing parts supplied by reference TRBV19 and TRBJ1-2, is DGGITQSPKYLFRKEGQNVTLSCEQNLNHDAMYWYRQDPGQGLRLIYYSQIVNDFQKGDIAEGYSVSREKKESFPLTVTSAQKNPTAFYLCASSLAPQGNYGYTFGSGTRLTVV.

This clone was seen at least ten times. The chain couples TRBV7-2 to TRBJ1-6, with a weak D call TRBD1 (5 bases). Germline V gives CDR1 SGHTA, CDR2 FQGNSA. V was cut by 5 bases and J by 7 bases, with 18 bases left in between. CDR3 size: 16 residues. CDR3 nucleotide sequence: TGTGCCAGCAGCCCCCGCGGGAGGGGAAAGAATTCACCCCTCCACTTT. It is translated as CASSPRGRGKNSPLHF. Drawing the rest from reference TRBV7-2 and TRBJ1-6, the complete variable domain is GAGVSQSPSNKVTEKGKDVELRCDPISGHTALYWYRQSLGQGLEFLIYFQGNSAPDKSGLPSDRFSAERTGGSVSTLTIQRTQQEDSAVYLCASSPRGRGKNSPLHFGNGTRLTVT.

Worth noting for this clone: At one of its ends the junction is not consistent with the germline gene, which may arise from a read error. CDR3 residues: CASSIPPGLSLVF. In nucleotides, the CDR3 is TGTGCCAGCAGTATCCCCCCGGGACTCAGCTTGGTCTTC. The V call is TRBV28, the J call TRBJ2-1, with D possibly TRBD2 on 6 matching bases. This CDR3 contains 13 residues. CDR1 is MDHEN, CDR2 SYDVKM, per germline.

This chain connects TRBV6-5 to TRBJ2-1; 8 nucleotides agree with TRBD1. V lost 5 bases, J lost 6 bases, and 9 bases stayed unmatched. The CDR3 spans 15 residues. The V gene's germline CDR1 is MNHEY and CDR2 SVGAGI. CDR3 nucleotides: TGTGCCAGCAGTCACAACAGGGGGATTGGCAATGAGCAGTTCTTC. It specifies CASSHNRGIGNEQFF.

The chain links TRBV2 to TRBJ2-5; no clear D. Germline CDR1 reads SNHLY; CDR2 reads FYNNEI. V lost 4 bases to trimming and J lost 4 bases, with 10 bases between them. This CDR3 has 13 residues. CDR3 loop: CASSGISGETQYF. CDR3 bases: TGTGCCAGCAGTGGGATTTCGGGAGAGACCCAGTACTTC.